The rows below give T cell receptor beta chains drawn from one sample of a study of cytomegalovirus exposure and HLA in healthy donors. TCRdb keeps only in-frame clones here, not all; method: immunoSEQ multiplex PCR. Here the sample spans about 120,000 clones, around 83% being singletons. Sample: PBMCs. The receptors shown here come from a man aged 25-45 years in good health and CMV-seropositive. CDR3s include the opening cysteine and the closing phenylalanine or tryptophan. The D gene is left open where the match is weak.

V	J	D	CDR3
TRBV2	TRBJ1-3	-	CASRDFSGNTIYF
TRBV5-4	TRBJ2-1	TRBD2	CASTTSEDEQFF
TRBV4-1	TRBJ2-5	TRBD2	CASSLSPGLAGGFTETQYF
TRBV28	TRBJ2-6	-	CASSGEESGANVLTF
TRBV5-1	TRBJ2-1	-	CASSLWSGDASYNEQFF
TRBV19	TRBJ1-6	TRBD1	CASMPRKGATYNSPLHF
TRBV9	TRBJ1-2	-	CASSVEGGVGYTF
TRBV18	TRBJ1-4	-	CASSQSRIGDGGEKLFF
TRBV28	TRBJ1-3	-	CASSYLEGAGNTIYF
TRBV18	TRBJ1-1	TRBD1	CASSQGTGEAFF
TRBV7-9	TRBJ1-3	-	CASSLREPGSGNTIYF
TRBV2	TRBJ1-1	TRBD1	CANRTGMNTEAFF
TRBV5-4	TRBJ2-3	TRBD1	CASSMDRVLGTDTQYF
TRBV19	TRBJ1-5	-	CASASGGRGNQPQHF
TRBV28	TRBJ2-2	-	CASSLPTGMTGELFF
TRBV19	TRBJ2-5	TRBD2	CASSIAGGGLETQYF
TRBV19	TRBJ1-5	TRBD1	CASSSRGLGNQPQHF
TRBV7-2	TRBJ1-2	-	CASSPGQTYGYTF
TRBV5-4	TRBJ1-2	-	CASSLDGQPNYGYTF
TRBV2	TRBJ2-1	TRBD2	CASRSAGIEQFF
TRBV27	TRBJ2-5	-	CASGIGQIQETQYF
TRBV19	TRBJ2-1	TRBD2	CASRAGGRNEQFF
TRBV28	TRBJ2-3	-	CASSLGGAGTDTQYF
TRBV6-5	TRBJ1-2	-	CASTRRQEEGYTF
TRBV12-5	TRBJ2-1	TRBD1	CASGLILGTGWNEQFF
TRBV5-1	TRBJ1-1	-	CASSLRQANTEAFF
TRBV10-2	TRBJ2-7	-	CASSESRVSYEQYF
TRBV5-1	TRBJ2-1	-	CASSFSAGGLYNEQFF
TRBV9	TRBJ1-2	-	CATASGNYGYTF
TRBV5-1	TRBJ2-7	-	CASSLAGTNSYEQYF
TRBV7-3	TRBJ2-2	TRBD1	CASSLRGTGVPGELFF
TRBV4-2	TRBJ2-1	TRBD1	CASSQVAGGDNEQFF
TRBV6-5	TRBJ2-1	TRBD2	CASSKGLAGVNEQFF
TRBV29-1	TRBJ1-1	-	CSVEQGHAFF
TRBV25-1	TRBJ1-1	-	CASSGGSLANTEAFF
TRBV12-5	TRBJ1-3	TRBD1	CASGLPPGQEENTIYF
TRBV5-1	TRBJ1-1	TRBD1	CASSTGTVNTEAFF
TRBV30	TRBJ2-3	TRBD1	CAWNSDRGGQVTQYF
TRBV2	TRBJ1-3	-	CASSEEVPGTIYF
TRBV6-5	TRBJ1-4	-	CASSPGDWDEKLFF
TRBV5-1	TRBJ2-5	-	CASSLESPQETQYF
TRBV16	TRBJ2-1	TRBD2	CASSPREGVSEQFF
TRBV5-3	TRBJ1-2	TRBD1	CARISRDRGRDYGYTF
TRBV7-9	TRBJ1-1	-	CASSFWEDGNTEAFF
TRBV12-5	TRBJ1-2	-	CASGYGQTSYGYTF
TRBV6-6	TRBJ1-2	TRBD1	CASRPGGQGYGYTF
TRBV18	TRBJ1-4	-	CASSPSGATNEKLFF
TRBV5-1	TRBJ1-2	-	CASRPGQTYGYTF
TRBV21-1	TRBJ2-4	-	CASSIEGLGLAGTKAKNIQYF
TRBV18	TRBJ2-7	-	CASSFRGGEQYF
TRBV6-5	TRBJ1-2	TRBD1	CASRFRGQGGYTF
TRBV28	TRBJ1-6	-	CASSLLHRYSPLHF
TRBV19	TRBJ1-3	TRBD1	CASATGVSSGNTIYF